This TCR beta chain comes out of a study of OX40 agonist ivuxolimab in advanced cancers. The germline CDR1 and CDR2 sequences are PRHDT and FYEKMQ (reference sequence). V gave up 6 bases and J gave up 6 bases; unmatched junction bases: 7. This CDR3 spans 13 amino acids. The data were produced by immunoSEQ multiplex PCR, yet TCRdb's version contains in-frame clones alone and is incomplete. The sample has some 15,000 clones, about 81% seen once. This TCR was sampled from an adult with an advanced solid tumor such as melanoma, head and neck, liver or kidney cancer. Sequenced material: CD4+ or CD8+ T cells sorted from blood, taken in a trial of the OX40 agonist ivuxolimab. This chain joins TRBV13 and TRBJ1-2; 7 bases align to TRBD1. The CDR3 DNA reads TGTGCCAGCAGTATACAGGGGATAAATGGCTACACCTTC. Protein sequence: CASSIQGINGYTF. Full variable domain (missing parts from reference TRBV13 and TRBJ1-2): AAGVIQSPRHLIKEKRETATLKCYPIPRHDTVYWYQQGPGQDPQFLISFYEKMQSDKGSIPDRFSAQQFSDYHSELNMSSLELGDSALYFCASSIQGINGYTFGSGTRLTVV.